Included here is one T cell receptor beta chain sequence, with context. Its recognized antigen is unknown. No much larger clone exists at a distance of one base, and base qualities are not known. Separate from the roughly 650-subject first cohort, the validation cohort of roughly 130 subjects was the group to which the donors belonged. This sample stems from a study of cytomegalovirus exposure and HLA in healthy donors (dated by TCRdb to 2016 to 2017). About the study as a whole: According to a later analysis, the approximately 120 validation repertoires were produced on the same platform as the 680 or so repertoires of the first cohort. The study was designed to test whether signatures of past pathogen exposure could be identified by cataloging public T cell receptors. Besides the first cohort of 550 to 750 subjects, a separate validation cohort made up of 95 to 150 different subjects was used. High-throughput TCR immunosequencing, statistical association of individual TCRs with disease status, and machine learning were combined to predict cytomegalovirus infection status.

Library preparation was by the immunoSEQ multiplex PCR assay. The study's own analysis went as follows. A statistical classification framework was developed to diagnose cytomegalovirus status using the catalog of TCR beta chain sequences. TCRdb's version of the immuneACCESS table is confined to in-frame rearrangements and falls short of the full clone set. An unresolved V gene accounts for under half of the shortfall where checked; the remainder is of unknown origin. From that table come the V and J calls and clone size; the DNA was used to work out D and trimming. This sample comprises 100,000 to 150,000 clones, 89% of them detected only once. About 1% of the sample is held by the ten biggest clonotypes. CDR1 MDHEN and CDR2 SYDVKM are derived from the germline V gene. The CDR3 spans 14 residues, from the cysteine through the valine. Only CDR3 DNA is held: 42 bases, read in frame from base 1. Germline trimming amounts to 5 bases on V and 2 bases on J, with 3 as the count of junction bases outside the gene matches.

Overall results and qualifications from the work: The study gave a list of roughly 150 TCR beta chains associated with cytomegalovirus. Most TCR sequences were seen in very few donors, while some public TCRs were found in many individuals. A later analysis found that TCRs clustered in the first cohort also tended to co-occur in the roughly 120 validation repertoires, with 90% to 95% of cluster scores above 0. In vitro tests confirmed that a few of the cytomegalovirus-associated TCR beta chains recognize cytomegalovirus antigens. Cytomegalovirus status was reported to be diagnosed by the classifier with high specificity and sensitivity in both the original and validation cohorts. A later analysis lacked HLA typing for the validation cohort, so it scored co-occurrence in that cohort across all 110 or so repertoires. It was suggested by the authors that the approach could potentially be generalized to other disease states and immunological phenotypes.

The TCR sequence derives from a woman between 18 and 30 years old in good health and CMV-seronegative. Sequencing was carried out using PBMCs. Recombination joined TRBV28 with TRBJ2-7; 10 middle bases align to TRBD2. The DNA is as follows: TGTGCCAGCAGTGGACTAGCGGATCCCTACGAGCAGTACGTC. Translated, this is CASSGLADPYEQYV.